The present T cell receptor (beta chain) was sequenced within a study of cytomegalovirus exposure and HLA in healthy donors. Turning to the study itself: A later analysis reported the same platform for the 100 to 150 validation repertoires and the roughly 650 first-cohort repertoires.

Germline V gene sequence: CDR1 SGHTA, CDR2 FQGNSA. V lost 10 bases and J lost 4; bases outside the gene matches: 9. This CDR3 contains 13 residues. Study-wide points: Using the classifier, cytomegalovirus status was reportedly diagnosed with high specificity and sensitivity. Cytomegalovirus association was assigned to 170 or so TCR beta chains.

Concerning this clone: The antigen is unknown.

The donors were members of the validation cohort, which comprised about 120 subjects and was separate from the first cohort of 666 subjects. The protocol was immunoSEQ multiplex PCR, while the TCRdb copy is restricted to in-frame clones and leaves out a portion. This table has 95,000 to 120,000 clones, 90% to 97% appearing once. The source material was PBMCs. The source is a woman between 18 and 29 years old in good health and CMV-seronegative. This rearrangement joins TRBV7-2 to TRBJ1-1, with 7 bases fitting TRBD1. The CDR3 reads CATSQGSVTEAFF. The CDR3, as DNA: TGTGCCACATCACAGGGGTCGGTCACTGAAGCTTTCTTT.